One and the same sample provided the 5 T cell receptor beta chains below, sequenced in a study of shared T cell receptors in the human thymus. Using immunoSEQ multiplex PCR, the repertoire was profiled, and TCRdb retains in-frame clones only, with some absent. In the table there are 550,000 to 800,000 clones, roughly 85% of which are singletons. These sequences were also reported in another study, on human thymus T cells.

Source material: thymocytes. These receptors were taken from a girl in the first two years of life with a congenital heart defect.

The V gene is TRBV27, the J gene TRBJ1-1, with D unclear. Per germline, CDR1 MNHEY and CDR2 SMNVEV (reference sequence). This CDR3 spans 14 amino acids. Trimming pared 2 bases from V and 3 bases from J, leaving 10 bases between. Here the CDR3 reads CASSLPGLDTEAFF. CDR3 DNA: TGTGCCAGCAGTTTACCCGGGTTGGACACTGAAGCTTTCTTT.

The rearrangement joins TRBV5-1 to TRBJ1-3, with D possibly matching TRBD1 (6 bases). The CDR3 covers 16 residues. The V end was cut by 2 bases, the J end by 4 bases, with 16 bases between. Per germline, CDR1 SGHRS and CDR2 YFSETQ. The CDR3 loop reads CASSLESGGRGNTIYF. CDR3 in DNA: TGCGCCAGCAGCTTAGAATCCGGGGGGCGAGGAAACACCATATATTTT.

The rearrangement uses TRBV18 and TRBJ1-5; D gene ambiguous. The CDR3 covers 12 residues. Germline V CDR1 and CDR2: KGHSH, LQKENI. Deletions cut 4 bases from V and 5 bases from J, with 6 bases between. The CDR3 DNA follows: TGTGCCAGCTCACGAGGGTATCAGCCCCAGCATTTT. Its translation: CASSRGYQPQHF.

This chain uses TRBV28 with TRBJ1-2, with 7 bases aligning to TRBD1. Germline V gene data show CDR1 as MDHEN and CDR2 as SYDVKM. CDR3 length: 15 amino acids. Unmatched junction bases numbered 11, after V lost 6 bases and J lost 4 bases. The CDR3 sequence is CASSHRGVRTYGYTF. CDR3 DNA sequence: TGTGCCAGCAGCCACAGGGGCGTGAGGACCTATGGCTACACCTTC.

As for this clone: Sequence at one end of the junction differs from germline and may be a read error. This chain joins TRBV7-6 and TRBJ2-7; a possible D gene is TRBD2 (7 bases). CDR1 is SGHVS, CDR2 FNYEAQ, per germline. This CDR3 region has 16 residues. CDR3 residues: CASSLKGGTITYGQYF. CDR3 DNA: TGTGCCAGCAGCCTCAAGGGGGGGACAATTACCTACGGGCAGTACTTC.